The following is a T cell receptor (beta chain) sequence with its context. Antigen unknown. Produced via immunoSEQ multiplex PCR; TCRdb's table is partial and in-frame only. The table shows fewer than 150,000 clones, with about 89% occurring only once. The CDR3 totals 15 residues. The germline gives CDR1 LNHDA, CDR2 SQIVND (reference sequence). V was clipped by 0 bases and J by 5 bases, with 13 bases between them. The data derive from a study of T cell responses to AZD1222 COVID-19 vaccine. Notes on the study in general: There were vaccine-associated CD4 TCRs across spike, dominant at 160-218 and 743-854.

The V call is TRBV19, the J call TRBJ1-1, with a possible D match to TRBD1 (5 bases). Here the sequenced sample was peripheral blood, taken 28 days after the second AZD1222 dose. This TCR came from an adult who received the AZD1222 COVID-19 vaccine. Here the CDR3 reads CASSIDPVGETEAFF. CDR3 in DNA: TGTGCCAGTAGTATAGATCCCGTGGGGGAGACTGAAGCTTTCTTT.